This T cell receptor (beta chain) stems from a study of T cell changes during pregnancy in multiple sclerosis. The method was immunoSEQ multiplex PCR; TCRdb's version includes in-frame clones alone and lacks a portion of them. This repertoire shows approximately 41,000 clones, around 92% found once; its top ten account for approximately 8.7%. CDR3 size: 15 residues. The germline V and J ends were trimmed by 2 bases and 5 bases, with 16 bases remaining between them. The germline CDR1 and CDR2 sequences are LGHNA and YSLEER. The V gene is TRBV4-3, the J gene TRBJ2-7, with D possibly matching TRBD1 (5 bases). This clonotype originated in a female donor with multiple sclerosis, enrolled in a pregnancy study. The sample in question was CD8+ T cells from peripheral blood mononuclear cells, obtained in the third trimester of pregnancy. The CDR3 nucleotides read TGCGCCAGCAGCCAATCCCGTGGGTTGGGGCACGAGCAGTACTTC. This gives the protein CASSQSRGLGHEQYF.